This T cell receptor beta chain was identified in a study of T-cell memory formation after mild COVID-19. The CDR3 sequence is 13 residues long. V lost 6 bases and J lost 4; bases outside the gene matches: 5. Germline V gives CDR1 ENHRY, CDR2 SYGVKD. From the 5' RACE reads, TCRdb called clonotypes with MiXCR, one entry per CDR3 protein. The table has around 200,000 distinct CDR3 sequences, approximately 16% seen once. The V call is TRBV10-3, the J call TRBJ1-1, with 7 bases identical to TRBD1. This clonotype was sampled from an adult woman who had mild COVID-19 (a few samples of this study predate the infection). Cell type and time point are not known. What was sequenced was PBMCs or a T cell subset sorted from them (not recorded which). CDR3 DNA: TGTGCCATCAGGAACCCAGGGGGCACTGAAGCTTTCTTT. It encodes CAIRNPGGTEAFF.